These 24 T cell receptor beta chains originate from one sample sequenced in a study of glioma-infiltrating T cells. The iRepertoire nested amplicon-rescue multiplex PCR amplified TCR alpha and beta CDR3s from RNA. TCRdb reprocessed the multiplex PCR reads via MiXCR and lists one record per CDR3 protein. This sample has about 130,000 distinct CDR3 sequences, with around 25% found just once. The sample was glioma tissue, nonneoplastic brain tissue, or PBMCs (not recorded which). These receptors were taken from a human donor with low-grade glioma or glioblastoma, undergoing nonglioma brain surgery, or in good health (not recorded which).

This chain uses TRBV7-2 with TRBJ1-1; D is undetermined. V lost 5 bases to trimming and J lost 5 bases, with 9 bases between them. The CDR3 extends over 12 amino acids. The V gene's germline CDR1 is SGHTA and CDR2 FQGNSA. CDR3 amino acids: CASSGYTTEAFF. In DNA, the CDR3 is TGTGCCAGCAGCGGCTACACGACTGAAGCTTTCTTT.

V usage is TRBV7-8 and J usage is TRBJ2-1, with D tentatively TRBD1 or TRBD2 (5 bases each). V lost 5 bases, J lost 6 bases, and 20 bases lay in between. Germline V gene data show CDR1 as SGHVS and CDR2 as FQNEAQ. The CDR3 has 16 residues. CDR3 DNA: TGTGCCAGCAGCCCTACCCCAGGGACGCTTGGCAATGAGCAGTTCTTC. It yields the protein CASSPTPGTLGNEQFF. The complete variable domain, with remaining parts taken from reference TRBV7-8 and TRBJ2-1, reads GAGVSQSPRYKVAKRGQDVALRCDPISGHVSLFWYQQALGQGPEFLTYFQNEAQLDKSGLPSDRFFAERPEGSVSTLKIQRTQQEDSAVYLCASSPTPGTLGNEQFFGPGTRLTVL.

This clonotype has a count of ten or more. The gene calls are TRBV28 and TRBJ1-6, with D possibly being TRBD1 (6 bases). The CDR3 is made up of 12 amino acids. Trimming removed 11 bases at V and 14 bases at J, with 19 bases between. Germline CDR1 is MDHEN and CDR2 is SYDVKM. The CDR3 nucleotides are TGTGCCGTCAGGGGCCCGGCTACCGCCCTCCACTTT. This encodes CAVRGPATALHF.

The chain employs TRBV7-2 and TRBJ2-3; no firm D call. In germline, CDR1 is SGHTA, CDR2 FQGNSA. The CDR3 is 15 amino acids. Between the trimmed V and J ends, which lost 2 bases and 1 base, there was a span of 10 bases. The CDR3 spells CASSLRPGGTDTQYF. The CDR3 coding sequence is TGTGCCAGCAGCTTACGTCCGGGCGGCACAGATACGCAGTATTTT.

There are a few counts of this clonotype. V and J are TRBV7-6 and TRBJ2-3; TRBD1 might be the D (5 bases). This CDR3 contains 14 residues. CDR1 SGHVS and CDR2 FNYEAQ come from the germline V gene. Trimming shortened V by 3 bases and J by 3 bases, and 10 bases separated the two germline ends. The CDR3, as DNA: TGTGCCAGCAGCTTGGGCAGGGCAACAGATACGCAGTATTTT. Translating it yields CASSLGRATDTQYF.

This clonotype was seen a few times. CDR3 residues: CASSQEEGPNTF. CDR3 DNA: TGTGCCAGCAGCCAAGAGGAGGGCCCGAACACCTTC. The rearrangement joins TRBV3-1 to TRBJ1-2, with D uncertain. This CDR3 is 12 amino acids long. Per germline, CDR1 LGHDT and CDR2 YNNKEL (reference sequence). The germline V and J ends were trimmed by 0 bases and 12 bases, with 11 bases remaining between them.

In its sample, this clonotype was seen many times. The rearrangement uses TRBV24-1 and TRBJ1-2, with D possibly TRBD1 on 5 matching bases. The germline CDR1 and CDR2 sequences are KGHDR and SFDVKD. V shed 6 bases and J shed 7 bases, with 8 bases lying between them. The length of the CDR3 is 11 residues. For the CDR3, the DNA is TGTGCCACCAGTTGGAGGGGTGGCTACACCTTC. Protein sequence: CATSWRGGYTF.

This clonotype has at least ten counts. The J gene is TRBJ2-7, the V gene TRBV28; no clear D gene. V shed 5 bases and J shed 1 base, with 18 bases lying between them. This CDR3 has 16 amino acids. Germline loops: CDR1 MDHEN, CDR2 SYDVKM. In nucleotides, the CDR3 is TGTGCCAGCAGTGGCACTCAGGCCCTATCGTCCTACGAGCAGTACGTC. Encoded protein: CASSGTQALSSYEQYV.

This chain joins TRBV2 and TRBJ1-1; D remains unclear. With 6 bases removed from V and 0 bases from J, the gap between germline ends came to 14 bases. This CDR3 has 15 residues. Germline values: CDR1 SNHLY, CDR2 FYNNEI. CDR3: CASSLIGPVNTEAFF. The DNA of the CDR3 is TGTGCCAGCAGCTTAATTGGGCCGGTGAACACTGAAGCTTTCTTT.

The sample holds a few counts of this clonotype. The chain links TRBV2 to TRBJ2-7; the D gene is possibly TRBD1 (6 bases). Germline V gene lookup returns CDR1 SNHLY and CDR2 FYNNEI. The CDR3 contains 14 residues. The V end was cut by 5 bases, the J end by 2 bases, with 13 bases between. The CDR3 here is CASSHYRQAYEQYV. As DNA, the CDR3 is TGTGCCAGCAGTCACTACCGACAGGCCTACGAGCAGTACGTC.

This clonotype was recorded many times. The rearrangement uses TRBV3-1 and TRBJ2-3; D possibly corresponds to TRBD1 (6 bases). The V gene's germline CDR1 is LGHDT and CDR2 YNNKEL (reference sequence). Trimming took off 0 bases at V and 5 bases at J, with 15 bases between the two ends. The CDR3 length is 16 residues. CDR3 in amino acids: CASSQDSAGAGDTQYF. CDR3 in DNA: TGTGCCAGCAGCCAAGATTCGGCAGGGGCAGGAGATACGCAGTATTTT.

This clonotype was recorded at least ten times. The gene calls are TRBV20-1 and TRBJ1-1; 7 bases line up with TRBD1. The CDR3 has 14 residues. Looked up from germline, CDR1 is DFQATT and CDR2 is SNEGSKA (reference sequence). V gave up 6 bases and J gave up 1 base; unmatched junction bases: 8. The chain's CDR3 is CSAQRGHGNTEAFF. CDR3 DNA sequence: TGCAGTGCCCAAAGGGGGCACGGGAACACTGAAGCTTTCTTT.

This clonotype was picked up many times. This chain joins TRBV6-1 and TRBJ1-1; D gene uncertain. The CDR3 spans 13 residues. The germline gives CDR1 MNHNS, CDR2 SASEGT. V gave up 1 base and J gave up 2 bases, with 5 bases separating them. CDR3 in DNA: TGTGCCAGCAGTGAAGTCAGTAACACTGAAGCTTTCTTT. It encodes CASSEVSNTEAFF.

The CDR3 is CASSHLDSQDTQYF. The CDR3 DNA follows: TGTGCCAGCAGCCATCTCGACAGTCAAGATACGCAGTATTTT. This chain connects TRBV12-3 or TRBV12-4 to TRBJ2-3, with a possible D match to TRBD1 (5 bases). Trimming removed 6 bases at V and 5 bases at J, with 15 bases between. This CDR3 spans 14 amino acids.

Worth noting for this clonotype: A clone one base away is much larger, so this may be a read error. The V and J genes are TRBV7-2 and TRBJ2-3; 8 bases map to TRBD1. V gave up 4 bases and J gave up 2 bases; unmatched junction bases: 8. Germline V gene lookup returns CDR1 SGHTA and CDR2 FQGNSA. CDR3 length equals 16 residues. The CDR3 region has the DNA TGTGCCAGCAGCTCCGCAGGGGGCTGTTCCACAGATACGCAGTATTTT. As protein: CASSSAGGCSTDTQYF.

There are many counts of this clonotype. V gene TRBV6-6 combines with J gene TRBJ2-1, with TRBD2 identical over 9 bases. The V and J ends lost 0 bases and 7 bases, in that order; junction bases with no gene match: 7. CDR1 and CDR2 from the germline V gene are MNHNY and SVGAGI (reference sequence). CDR3 length: 16 residues. CDR3 protein: CASSYSRLAGTNEQFF. Here the CDR3 DNA reads TGTGCCAGCAGTTACTCGAGGCTAGCGGGAACGAATGAGCAGTTCTTC.

Turning to this clonotype: Germline is not matched at one junction end, which may reflect a read error. The V gene is TRBV7-2, the J gene TRBJ1-1, with D possibly TRBD1 on 5 matching bases. From germline, CDR1 is SGHTA and CDR2 FQGNSA. This CDR3 has 15 residues. The CDR3 is CASSSIRERRTEAFF. The CDR3 DNA sequence: TGCGCCAGCAGCTCGATCAGGGAGAGACGGACTGAAGCTTTCTTT. The variable domain in full, completed from reference TRBV7-2 and TRBJ1-1, reads GAGVSQSPSNKVTEKGKDVELRCDPISGHTALYWYRQSLGQGLEFLIYFQGNSAPDKSGLPSDRFSAERTGGSVSTLTIQRTQQEDSAVYLCASSSIRERRTEAFFGQGTRLTVV.

The chain has TRBV11-1 and TRBJ2-1; TRBD1 aligns across 7 bases. The V gene end was trimmed by 5 bases and the J gene end by 4 bases; junction bases not matched to a gene: 11. The germline V gene has CDR1 SGHAT and CDR2 FQDESV (reference sequence). This CDR3 comprises 16 residues. The CDR3 protein is CASSDYGDRRYNEQFF. CDR3 in DNA: TGTGCCAGCAGCGACTACGGGGACAGAAGATACAATGAGCAGTTCTTC.

The V and J genes are TRBV6-2 or TRBV6-3 and TRBJ2-3, with 7 bases that match TRBD2. Germline CDR1 reads MNHEY; CDR2 reads SVGEGT. The length of the CDR3 is 14 residues. With V trimmed by 8 bases and J by 3 bases, 8 bases remained unmatched. In DNA form, the CDR3 reads TGTGCCAGCCGAGAGCGGGGCGGGACAGATACGCAGTATTTT. It yields the protein CASRERGGTDTQYF.

V is TRBV5-1 and J is TRBJ2-1; 7 bases match TRBD1. The germline CDR1 and CDR2 sequences are SGHRS and YFSETQ. The ends lost 0 bases at V and 2 bases at J; junction bases unmatched: 2. The CDR3 sequence is 15 residues long. In DNA form, the CDR3 reads TGCGCCAGCAGCTTGGTTCAGGGGGCCTACAATGAGCAGTTCTTC. Translated: CASSLVQGAYNEQFF. Together with reference TRBV5-1 and TRBJ2-1, the CDR3 gives the full variable domain: KAGVTQTPRYLIKTRGQQVTLSCSPISGHRSVSWYQQTPGQGLQFLFEYFSETQRNKGNFPGRFSGRQFSNSRSEMNVSTLELGDSALYLCASSLVQGAYNEQFFGPGTRLTVL.

This clonotype was seen a single time. This clone may be a read error of a much larger clone one base away. The CDR3, as DNA: TGTGCCACCAGATTCGGGAGACCTAGCAATCAGCCCCAGCATTTT. Its translation is CATRFGRPSNQPQHF. The chain combines TRBV15 with TRBJ1-5, with D unresolved. Deletions cut 6 bases from V and 0 bases from J, with 12 bases between. CDR1 is LNHNV, CDR2 YYDKDF, per germline (reference sequence). The CDR3 spans 15 residues.

The rearrangement uses TRBV20-1 and TRBJ2-1; D may be TRBD1 or TRBD2 (5 bases each). This CDR3 comprises 15 residues. The ends were cut back, 1 base at V and 4 bases at J, with 14 bases in the middle. In germline, CDR1 is DFQATT, CDR2 SNEGSKA (reference sequence). The CDR3: CSARGWGTPYNEQFF. The CDR3 coding sequence is TGCAGTGCTAGAGGTTGGGGGACCCCATACAATGAGCAGTTCTTC.

This clonotype was observed a handful of times. The chain couples TRBV7-3 to TRBJ2-1; no clear D gene. V was shortened by 8 bases and J by 0 bases, with 17 bases between the two germline ends. The CDR3 runs to 16 residues. The germline V gene has CDR1 SGHTA and CDR2 FQGTGA. The DNA of the CDR3 is TGTGCCAGCGCCTCCCAATGGGCAGTCTCCTACAATGAGCAGTTCTTC. It specifies CASASQWAVSYNEQFF.

The chain joins TRBV2 to TRBJ2-6; D is unresolved. Germline CDR1 SNHLY, CDR2 FYNNEI. The CDR3 is made up of 15 amino acids. Trimming stripped 2 bases from V and 1 base from J, with 6 bases between. CDR3 amino acids: CASSELGSGANVLTF. Here the CDR3 DNA reads TGTGCCAGCAGTGAACTGGGATCTGGGGCCAACGTCCTGACTTTC.